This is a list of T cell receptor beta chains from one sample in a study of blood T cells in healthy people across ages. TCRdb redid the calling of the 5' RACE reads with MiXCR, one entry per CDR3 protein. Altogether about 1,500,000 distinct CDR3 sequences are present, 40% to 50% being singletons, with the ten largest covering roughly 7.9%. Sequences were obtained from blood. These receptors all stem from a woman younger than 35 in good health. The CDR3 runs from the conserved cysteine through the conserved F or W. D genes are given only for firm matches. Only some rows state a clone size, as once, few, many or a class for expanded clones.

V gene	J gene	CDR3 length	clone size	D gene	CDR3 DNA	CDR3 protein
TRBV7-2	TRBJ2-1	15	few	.	TGTGCCAGCAGCTTAGCGACGGGGGCCTACAATGAGCAGTTCTTC	CASSLATGAYNEQFF
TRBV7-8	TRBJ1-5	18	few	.	TGTGCCAGCAGCTTAGTCCGGGACACCTCCCTTAGCAATCAGCCCCAGCATTTT	CASSLVRDTSLSNQPQHF
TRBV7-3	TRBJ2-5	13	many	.	TGTGCCAGCTCCCTCGGACAGAAAGAGACCCAGTACTTC	CASSLGQKETQYF
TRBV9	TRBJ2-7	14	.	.	TGTGCCAGCAGCGTTCAGGCGGGGTCCTACGAGCAGTACTTC	CASSVQAGSYEQYF
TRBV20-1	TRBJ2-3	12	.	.	TGCAGTGCTAGGAGTGATTCAGATACGCAGTATTTT	CSARSDSDTQYF
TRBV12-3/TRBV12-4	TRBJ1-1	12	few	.	TGTGCCAGCAGTTTTCAAAACACTGAAGCTTTCTTT	CASSFQNTEAFF
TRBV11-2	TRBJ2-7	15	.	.	TGTGCCAGCAGCCGTTCCCGGGGGGCCCCCTACGAGCAGTACTTC	CASSRSRGAPYEQYF
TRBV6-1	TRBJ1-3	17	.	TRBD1	TGTGCCAGCAGCATAGACAGGGCCGGATTCTCTGGAAACACCATATATTTT	CASSIDRAGFSGNTIYF
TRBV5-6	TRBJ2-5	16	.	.	TGTGCCAGCAGTTTGCCCGGGACCTCCGAAGAAGAGACCCAGTACTTC	CASSLPGTSEEETQYF
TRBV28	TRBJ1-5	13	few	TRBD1	TGTGCCAGCAGCCGACAGGGTATCCAGCCCCAGCATTTT	CASSRQGIQPQHF
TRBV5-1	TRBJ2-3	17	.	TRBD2	TGCGCCAGCAGCCGGGGAGCGGGAGGTTCCAGCACAGATACGCAGTATTTT	CASSRGAGGSSTDTQYF
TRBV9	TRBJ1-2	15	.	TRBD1	TGTGCCAGCAGCGTTTCGTTTGCAGGGGGCTATGGCTACACCTTC	CASSVSFAGGYGYTF
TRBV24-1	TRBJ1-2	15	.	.	TGTGCCACCAGTGACAATAATTCAGGGGTTCGAGGCTACACCTTC	CATSDNNSGVRGYTF
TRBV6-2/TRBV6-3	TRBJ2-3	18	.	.	TGTGCCAGCAGTTACTCGATCTTGTATGGAGGGCGCACAGATACGCAGTATTTT	CASSYSILYGGRTDTQYF
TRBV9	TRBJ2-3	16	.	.	TGTGCCAGCAGCGCCCTCGGACAGCTTAGCACAGATACGCAGTATTTT	CASSALGQLSTDTQYF
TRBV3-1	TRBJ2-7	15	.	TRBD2	TGTGCCAGCAGCCAAGATAGCCTAGCGGAGTACGAGCAGTACTTC	CASSQDSLAEYEQYF
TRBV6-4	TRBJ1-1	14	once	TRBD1	TGTGCCAGCAGTCCCTCCGACAGGGGGGCGGGAGCTTTCTTT	CASSPSDRGAGAFF
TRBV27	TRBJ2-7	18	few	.	TGTGCCAGCAGTTTGGGTTCTGTTGTAGGGGGAGCTCTCTACGAGCAGTACTTC	CASSLGSVVGGALYEQYF